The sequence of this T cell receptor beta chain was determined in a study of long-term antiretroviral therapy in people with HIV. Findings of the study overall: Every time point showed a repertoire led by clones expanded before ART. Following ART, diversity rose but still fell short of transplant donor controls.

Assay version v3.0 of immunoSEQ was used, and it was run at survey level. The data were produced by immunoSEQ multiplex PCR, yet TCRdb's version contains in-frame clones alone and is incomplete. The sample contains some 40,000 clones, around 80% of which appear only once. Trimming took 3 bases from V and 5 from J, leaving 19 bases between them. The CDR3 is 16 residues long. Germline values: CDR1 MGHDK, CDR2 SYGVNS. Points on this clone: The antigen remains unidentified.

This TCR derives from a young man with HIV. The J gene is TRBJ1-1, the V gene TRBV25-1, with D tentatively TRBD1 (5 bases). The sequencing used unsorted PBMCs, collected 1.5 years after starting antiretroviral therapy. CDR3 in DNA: TGTGCCAGCAGTGATGTCAGGGTGGGGGGGAAAACTGAAGCTTTCTTT. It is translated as CASSDVRVGGKTEAFF.